This TCR beta chain was identified during a study of T cell repertoires in cytomegalovirus infection. About the research overall: Public TCR beta signature analysis indicated the presence of both CMV infection and matching HLA type. Study results and caveats: HLA-C-restricted CMV clonotypes gave the most frequent clonotype in two of eight donors. Cumulative frequency (of public TCR beta family members) identified carriers of CMV plus the relevant HLA.

Using its own MiXCR run on the reads, TCRdb lists one record per CDR3 protein. The sample contains about 530,000 distinct CDR3 sequences, less than 30% of which appear only once. This clonotype was counted ten times or more. Its cognate antigen is unknown. Sample: PBMCs. The clonotype comes from a human donor in good health (CMV status not recorded). Some clones in this sample may be carry-over from other donors' samples.

The CDR3 DNA sequence: TGTGCCAGCAGCTTAGCCGACAGGGGGGATCAGCCCCAGCATTTT. It yields the protein CASSLADRGDQPQHF. The chain carries TRBV7-8 and TRBJ1-5, with TRBD1 matching 9 bases. Trimming at V came to 0 bases and at J to 5 bases, leaving 2 bases not matched to a gene. This CDR3 comprises 15 residues. Germline V gene data show CDR1 as SGHVS and CDR2 as FQNEAQ.